This entry lists 5 T cell receptor beta chains sequenced from one sample in a study of patients and donors after allogeneic stem cell transplantation. Via MiXCR, TCRdb re-called the RT-PCR reads, giving one row per CDR3 protein. The data contain 25,000 to 40,000 distinct CDR3 sequences, roughly 38% of them singletons. The sequencing sample was made of blood, either unsorted or a sorted T cell fraction (not recorded which). All receptors come from a human donor who was either an allogeneic HSCT recipient or a stem cell or donor lymphocyte infusion donor (not recorded which). It is not recorded whose cells these are; they may come from a transplant donor.

Only a few counts were recorded for this clonotype. The chain is built from TRBV7-2 and TRBJ1-3, with a tentative D call TRBD1 (5 bases). Looked up from germline, CDR1 is SGHTA and CDR2 is FQGNSA. The CDR3 totals 15 residues. Trimming cost V 4 bases and J 2 bases, with 12 bases left between them. The CDR3 sequence is CASSYQGSAGNTIYF. The CDR3 bases are TGTGCCAGCAGCTATCAGGGTTCCGCTGGAAACACCATATATTTT.

As DNA, the CDR3 is TGTGCCAGCAGCCCCCGAGGACGGGAGAGCAATGAGCAGTTCTTC. Its translation is CASSPRGRESNEQFF. The V call is TRBV9, the J call TRBJ2-1; D is possibly TRBD2 (6 bases). Trimming removed 4 bases at V and 6 bases at J, with 17 bases between. The CDR3 totals 15 residues. The germline V gene has CDR1 SGDLS and CDR2 YYNGEE.

This clonotype was counted between two and nine times. The V call is TRBV5-1, the J call TRBJ1-2; D unresolved. With 0 bases removed from V and 4 bases from J, the gap between germline ends came to 16 bases. In germline, CDR1 is SGHRS, CDR2 YFSETQ. This CDR3 has 16 amino acids. CDR3 nucleotide sequence: TGCGCCAGCAGCTTGGAATGGCCTGACGGGGTCTATGGCTACACCTTC. It is translated as CASSLEWPDGVYGYTF.

This clonotype came up a few times. The chain uses TRBV20-1 and TRBJ2-1, with D possibly being TRBD1 or TRBD2 (5 bases each). This CDR3 is built from 14 residues. Germline V lookup: CDR1 DFQATT, CDR2 SNEGSKA (reference sequence). V was pared by 3 bases and J by 3 bases, with 12 bases between. Here the CDR3 reads CSARVRGNYNEQFF. In DNA form, the CDR3 reads TGCAGTGCTAGGGTCCGGGGCAACTACAATGAGCAGTTCTTC.

The chain uses TRBV20-1 and TRBJ2-1; the match to TRBD2 covers 7 bases. V was pared by 0 bases and J by 5 bases, with 10 bases of the junction left unmatched. The CDR3 covers 16 residues. The germline V gene has CDR1 DFQATT and CDR2 SNEGSKA (reference sequence). CDR3 DNA sequence: TGCAGTGCTAGAGATATGGGGGGACTATCCAACAATGAGCAGTTCTTC. It encodes CSARDMGGLSNNEQFF.